What follows are 32 T cell receptor beta chains derived from one specimen sequenced in a study of T cells in Graves' hyperthyroidism and ophthalmopathy. Amplification of TCR beta CDR3 regions used RNA as the template. An initial round of RT-PCR targeting the TCR CDR3 relied on the HTBI primer set. TCRdb reprocessed the multiplex PCR reads via MiXCR and lists one record per CDR3 protein. The table records 610,000 or so distinct CDR3 sequences, about half of them present only once. The sample taken for sequencing was peripheral blood or thyroid tissue (not recorded which). These receptors were taken from a woman between 18 and 29 years old with Graves' hyperthyroidism.

This clonotype occurred many times. The chain combines TRBV25-1 with TRBJ1-2; 9 nucleotides line up with TRBD1. J was trimmed by 4 bases and V by 4 bases; bases with no gene match: 4. This CDR3 region has 14 residues. Germline CDR1 MGHDK, CDR2 SYGVNS. Written as DNA, the CDR3 is TGTGCCAGCAGTGTGACGGGACAGGGCTATGGCTACACCTTC. It yields the protein CASSVTGQGYGYTF.

This clonotype was detected many times. This chain connects TRBV15 to TRBJ2-3; D remains unclear. This CDR3 spans 14 amino acids. V lost 3 bases, J lost 4 bases, and 11 bases lay in between. In germline, CDR1 is LNHNV, CDR2 YYDKDF (reference sequence). The CDR3 reads CATSSVGRPDTQYF. In DNA form, the CDR3 reads TGTGCCACCAGCAGTGTCGGACGGCCAGATACGCAGTATTTT.

This clonotype was observed many times. This chain joins TRBV19 and TRBJ1-2; D is undetermined. Trimming took 3 bases from V and 3 from J, leaving 8 bases between them. The CDR3 totals 13 residues. Germline CDR1 is LNHDA and CDR2 is SQIVND (reference sequence). The CDR3 coding sequence is TGTGCCAGTAGTATCGGCGGGTACTATGGCTACACCTTC. Translation: CASSIGGYYGYTF.

Many counts were recorded for this clonotype. The chain carries TRBV20-1 and TRBJ2-5, with 10 positions matching TRBD1. Germline CDR1 is DFQATT and CDR2 is SNEGSKA (reference sequence). The junction had 9 bases not matched to a gene; V was cut back by 0 bases and J by 5 bases. This CDR3 is built from 16 residues. This CDR3 reads CSARDFKGTGVETQYF. CDR3 nucleotide sequence: TGCAGTGCTAGAGATTTTAAGGGGACAGGGGTTGAGACCCAGTACTTC.

The chain couples TRBV6-1 to TRBJ1-2, with D hard to call. The CDR3 sequence is 15 residues long. The ends were cut back, 6 bases at V and 4 bases at J, with 18 bases in the middle. Per the germline V gene, CDR1 is MNHNS and CDR2 is SASEGT. CDR3 in DNA: TGTGCCAGCAGAGCACTTGCGTACATTGGCTATGGCTACACCTTC. This gives the protein CASRALAYIGYGYTF.

The table lists this clonotype with many counts. The chain joins TRBV12-3 or TRBV12-4 to TRBJ2-7, with D tentatively TRBD2 (5 bases). The CDR3 is 15 residues long. Trimming stripped 2 bases from V and 0 bases from J, with 11 bases between. For the CDR3, the DNA is TGTGCCAGCAGTTTAAGATCGGGGAGCTCCTACGAGCAGTACTTC. Its translation is CASSLRSGSSYEQYF.

This clonotype has ten or more counts. The chain uses TRBV24-1 and TRBJ2-1, with D unclear. Trimming pared 4 bases from V and 4 bases from J, leaving 4 bases between. CDR3 length: 12 residues. The germline V gene encodes CDR1 KGHDR and CDR2 SFDVKD. DNA of the CDR3: TGTGCCACCAGTGAGGGGTACAATGAGCAGTTCTTC. Translating it yields CATSEGYNEQFF.

The gene calls are TRBV6-5 and TRBJ1-5, with 7 bases aligning to TRBD1. Germline V gene data show CDR1 as MNHEY and CDR2 as SVGAGI. The V gene end was trimmed by 6 bases and the J gene end by 9 bases; junction bases not matched to a gene: 11. The CDR3 sequence is 14 residues long. CDR3 residues: CASRPRQGGMPQHF. CDR3 DNA: TGTGCCAGCAGACCGCGACAGGGAGGTATGCCCCAGCATTTT.

This clonotype occurred a few times. The gene calls are TRBV2 and TRBJ2-2, with D possibly TRBD1 on 6 matching bases. Germline V lookup: CDR1 SNHLY, CDR2 FYNNEI. This CDR3 spans 18 amino acids. V dropped 3 bases and J dropped 2 bases, with 19 bases sitting between them. The chain's CDR3 is CASSDGQKIHTNTGELFF. For the CDR3, the DNA is TGTGCCAGCAGTGACGGACAGAAAATACACACCAACACCGGGGAGCTGTTTTTT. The full variable domain, rest sourced from reference TRBV2 and TRBJ2-2, is EPEVTQTPSHQVTQMGQEVILRCVPISNHLYFYWYRQILGQKVEFLVSFYNNEISEKSEIFDDQFSVERPDGSNFTLKIRSTKLEDSAMYFCASSDGQKIHTNTGELFFGEGSRLTVL.

The gene calls are TRBV12-3 or TRBV12-4 and TRBJ2-5, with D perhaps matching TRBD2 (6 bases). V was shortened by 7 bases and J by 0 bases, with 12 bases between the two germline ends. The CDR3 loop spans 14 amino acids. CDR3 in amino acids: CASTGVGNQETQYF. The CDR3 region has the DNA TGTGCCAGCACGGGGGTTGGAAACCAAGAGACCCAGTACTTC.

This clonotype was recorded at least ten times. The V call is TRBV7-9, the J call TRBJ2-7, with 9 nucleotides matching TRBD2. The germline V gene has CDR1 SEHNR and CDR2 FQNEAQ (reference sequence). Trimming cost V 1 base and J 2 bases; bases outside gene matches: 0. This CDR3 spans 14 amino acids. CDR3 sequence reads: CASSLVAGAYEQYF. The CDR3 region has the DNA TGTGCCAGCAGCTTAGTAGCGGGAGCCTACGAGCAGTACTTC.

This clonotype has a count of ten or more. This sequence joins TRBV20-1 and TRBJ1-2; D possibly corresponds to TRBD1 (6 bases). The length of the CDR3 is 13 residues. The V gene lost 0 bases and the J gene lost 4 bases, with 9 bases spanning the gap. From germline, CDR1 is DFQATT and CDR2 SNEGSKA (reference sequence). As DNA, the CDR3 is TGCAGTGCTAGAGATTGGGGGCCCTATGGCTACACCTTC. Translating gives CSARDWGPYGYTF.

This clonotype was observed a single time. The rearrangement uses TRBV29-1 and TRBJ1-1; D unresolved. CDR1 and CDR2 from the germline V gene are SQVTM and ANQGSEA. This CDR3 is built from 11 residues. In nucleotides, the CDR3 is TGCGTTTTGTCTCAGAACACTGAAGCTTTCTTT. This codes for CVLSQNTEAFF.

This clonotype was seen at least ten times. As DNA, the CDR3 is TGTGCCAGCAGCTTAGGCACAGGGGCACAGACTGAAGCTTTCTTT. This encodes CASSLGTGAQTEAFF. This sequence joins TRBV7-2 and TRBJ1-1, with 7 bases lining up with TRBD1. This CDR3 contains 15 residues. The V and J ends lost 1 base and 5 bases, in that order; junction bases with no gene match: 7. Per germline, CDR1 SGHTA and CDR2 FQGNSA.

This chain connects TRBV7-6 to TRBJ2-5, with 13 nucleotides matching TRBD2. The trim removed 5 bases at V and 4 bases at J, leaving 7 bases unmatched. CDR1 is SGHVS and CDR2 is FNYEAQ in the germline V gene. This CDR3 contains 16 residues. DNA for the CDR3: TGTGCCAGCAGCGGACTAGCGGGGGAACGCCTAGAGACCCAGTACTTC. Protein product: CASSGLAGERLETQYF.

This clonotype has ten or more counts. This sequence joins TRBV6-5 and TRBJ2-5; no reliable D call. The V end was cut by 4 bases, the J end by 0 bases, with 3 bases between. CDR1 is MNHEY, CDR2 SVGAGI, per germline. CDR3 size: 12 residues. DNA for the CDR3: TGTGCCAGCAGTTCTAACCAAGAGACCCAGTACTTC. This codes for CASSSNQETQYF.

On this clonotype: Possible read error: a much larger clone is one base away. J is TRBJ1-3 and V is TRBV20-1; D may be TRBD1 (6 bases). This CDR3 is 14 amino acids long. Germline V lookup: CDR1 DFQATT, CDR2 SNEGSKA (reference sequence). This CDR3 reads CSASLLDRGNTVYF. For the CDR3, the DNA is TGCAGTGCTAGTCTGTTGGACAGAGGAAACACCGTATATTTT.

V is TRBV29-1 and J is TRBJ1-2; 8 bases align to TRBD1. V trimming: 6 bases; J trimming: 4 bases; junction bases outside the gene matches: 7. CDR3 length: 13 residues. In germline, CDR1 is SQVTM, CDR2 ANQGSEA. The CDR3 spells CSVRPDRAYGYTF. CDR3 bases: TGCAGCGTGCGCCCGGACAGGGCCTATGGCTACACCTTC.

Worth noting for this clonotype: A much larger clone lies a single base off, so this may be a read error. The chain couples TRBV7-8 to TRBJ2-5, with D perhaps being TRBD1 or TRBD2 (5 bases each). The CDR3 loop spans 15 amino acids. CDR1 is SGHVS and CDR2 is FQNEAQ in the germline V gene. CDR3 in amino acids: CANSPDSGAVETQYF. CDR3 nucleotide sequence: TGTGCCAACAGCCCCGACTCCGGGGCGGTGGAGACCCAGTACTTC.

The CDR3 here is CASILPGNLELFF. The CDR3 DNA reads as TGTGCCAGCATCCTCCCAGGGAATTTGGAGCTGTTTTTT. The rearrangement links TRBV13 to TRBJ2-2; D perhaps matches TRBD1 (5 bases). The V gene lost 7 bases and the J gene lost 10 bases, with 16 bases spanning the gap. Germline assignment: CDR1 PRHDT and CDR2 FYEKMQ (reference sequence). This CDR3 is built from 13 residues. The variable domain in full, with the rest retrieved from reference TRBV13 and TRBJ2-2, is AAGVIQSPRHLIKEKRETATLKCYPIPRHDTVYWYQQGPGQDPQFLISFYEKMQSDKGSIPDRFSAQQFSDYHSELNMSSLELGDSALYFCASILPGNLELFFGEGSRLTVL.

This clonotype has ten or more counts. This chain uses TRBV25-1 with TRBJ2-2; possibly TRBD1 or TRBD2 for D (5 bases each). The V and J ends lost 6 bases and 0 bases respectively, with 11 bases between them. Germline V gene data show CDR1 as MGHDK and CDR2 as SYGVNS. The CDR3 is 15 residues long. CDR3 sequence: CASSAGTANTGELFF. CDR3 coding DNA: TGTGCCAGCAGCGCCGGGACGGCGAACACCGGGGAGCTGTTTTTT.

The V gene is TRBV7-2, the J gene TRBJ1-6; TRBD1 agrees at 7 bases. CDR1 and CDR2 (germline): SGHTA, FQGNSA. Trimming removed 8 bases from V and 8 bases from J; junction bases left unmatched: 6. There are 13 residues in the CDR3. DNA for the CDR3: TGTGCCAGCGGCGGGACAGATGATTCACCCCTCCACTTT. This gives the protein CASGGTDDSPLHF. The full variable domain, with the rest looked up from reference TRBV7-2 and TRBJ1-6, is GAGVSQSPSNKVTEKGKDVELRCDPISGHTALYWYRQSLGQGLEFLIYFQGNSAPDKSGLPSDRFSAERTGGSVSTLTIQRTQQEDSAVYLCASGGTDDSPLHFGNGTRLTVT.

A word on this clonotype: A much bigger clone sits one base away, suggesting this may be a read error. V is TRBV6-1 and J is TRBJ1-5; TRBD1 aligns across 10 bases. The CDR3 runs 14 residues. Trimming removed 4 bases from V and 9 bases from J; junction bases left unmatched: 6. Germline V gene lookup returns CDR1 MNHNS and CDR2 SASEGT. CDR3 DNA sequence: TGTGCCAGCAGTGGGGGACAGGGGAGCCGGCCCCAGCATTTT. Translating it yields CASSGGQGSRPQHF.

Remarks on this clonotype: A read error may account for a junction end that differs from germline. The rearrangement joins TRBV10-3 to TRBJ1-1; 7 bases map to TRBD1. CDR1 is ENHRY, CDR2 SYGVKD, per germline. The CDR3 totals 14 residues. CDR3 amino acids: CARPDRGQNPEASF. CDR3 coding DNA: TGTGCTAGACCCGATCGGGGACAGAACCCCGAAGCTTCCTTT.

In this sample, this clonotype turned up many times. Germline and junction disagree at one end, which may indicate a read error. The V gene is TRBV7-2, the J gene TRBJ2-6; D tentatively reads TRBD1 or TRBD2 (5 bases each). CDR1 is SGHTA, CDR2 FQGNSA, per germline. The CDR3 has 14 amino acids. CDR3 residues: CAGRESSGANVLTF. The CDR3 DNA reads TGTGCCGGCAGGGAGAGCTCTGGGGCCAACGTCCTGACTTTC.

This clonotype has a count of ten or more. This sequence joins TRBV29-1 and TRBJ1-1, with TRBD1 matching 8 bases. The CDR3 sequence is 12 residues long. Losses at the gene ends were 6 bases for V and 5 bases for J; bases not matched to a gene: 5. The germline CDR1 and CDR2 sequences are SQVTM and ANQGSEA. The DNA for the CDR3 is TGCAGCGTAGAGAGACAGGGGACTGAAGCTTTCTTT. It translates to CSVERQGTEAFF.

This clonotype appeared a few times. The chain employs TRBV27 and TRBJ2-7; D is perhaps TRBD1 (5 bases). Germline CDR1 MNHEY, CDR2 SMNVEV (reference sequence). Trimming shortened V by 8 bases and J by 5 bases, and 19 bases separated the two germline ends. The CDR3 has 14 amino acids. In nucleotides, the CDR3 is TGTGCCAGCGTCTCAAGGGGCGGCGAACACGAGCAGTACTTC. Amino acids: CASVSRGGEHEQYF.

The rearrangement uses TRBV6-5 and TRBJ2-5; TRBD2 aligns across 8 bases. The CDR3 is made up of 15 amino acids. Germline CDR1 reads MNHEY; CDR2 reads SVGAGI. J lost 5 bases, V lost 7 bases, and 12 bases had no gene match. CDR3 DNA: TGTGCCAGCATTGCGGACAAGCGGGAGAGGGAGACCCAGTACTTC. This encodes CASIADKRERETQYF.

This clonotype was counted ten times or more. The chain uses TRBV15 and TRBJ2-7; possible D gene TRBD2, 5 bases. V dropped 1 base and J dropped 5 bases, with 12 bases sitting between them. CDR3 length: 14 residues. The germline V gene encodes CDR1 LNHNV and CDR2 YYDKDF (reference sequence). As DNA, the CDR3 is TGTGCCACCAGCAGAGGAGGGATCGTCAACGAGCAGTACTTC. It specifies CATSRGGIVNEQYF.

This clonotype occurred once. A much larger clonotype is one base distant, so this may be a read error. The V and J genes are TRBV27 and TRBJ2-7; 7 bases are shared with TRBD1. Trimming at V came to 11 bases and at J to 2 bases, leaving 15 bases not matched to a gene. There are 15 residues in the CDR3. Germline CDR1 MNHEY, CDR2 SMNVEV (reference sequence). The CDR3 nucleotides read TGTGCCGGCAATCCGGTAGGGGGCGACGCCTACGAGCAGTACTTC. Protein sequence: CAGNPVGGDAYEQYF.

The chain joins TRBV24-1 to TRBJ1-2; D is unclear. Trimming shortened V by 4 bases and J by 4 bases, and 0 bases separated the two germline ends. Germline assignment: CDR1 KGHDR and CDR2 SFDVKD. This CDR3 contains 10 residues. The chain's CDR3 is CATSDYGYTF. In DNA form, the CDR3 reads TGTGCCACCAGTGACTATGGCTACACCTTC.

This clonotype was recorded many times. V usage is TRBV4-1 and J usage is TRBJ1-5, with TRBD1 identical over 8 bases. Germline V CDR1 and CDR2: MGHRA, YSYEKL. With V trimmed by 0 bases and J by 7 bases, 8 bases remained unmatched. The length of the CDR3 is 16 residues. This chain's CDR3 is CASSQEPGTGRQPQHF. CDR3 coding DNA: TGCGCCAGCAGCCAAGAACCGGGGACAGGTCGACAGCCCCAGCATTTT.